This T cell receptor (beta chain) was sequenced in a study of CD8 T cells in ankylosing spondylitis (dated by TCRdb to the late 2010s). Broadly, across the study: The study set out to find disease-linked TCR variants by profiling T cell receptor beta repertoires in ankylosing spondylitis patients and healthy donors. In total, the full study cohort was made up of nearly 110 healthy donors and 25 to 30 ankylosing spondylitis patients. Samples of peripheral blood were taken, and for ankylosing spondylitis patients, synovial fluid was collected as well.

On the study overall, not on this receptor specifically: The disease-linked clones were reported as significantly enriched in matched synovial fluid samples from ankylosing spondylitis patients. A TCR beta motif of eight highly homologous amino acid variants appeared characteristic of blood from ankylosing spondylitis patients. Some TCR beta motif variants had previously been reported in synovial fluid and blood of reactive arthritis patients, which suggested common disease-initiation mechanisms. In peripheral blood, the disease-linked clones were found at relatively low frequencies and had a CD8+ phenotype.

As encoded in the germline V gene, CDR1 is KGHSH while CDR2 is LQKENI. The junction shows trimming of 3 bases on V and 12 bases on J, plus 18 bases between the germline ends. CDR3 length: 14 amino acids, cysteine to phenylalanine. CDR3 DNA only is kept here, 42 bases in frame from base 1. Note on this clonotype: No cognate antigen has been identified for it. Base qualities are missing; no much larger clone stands one base away.

The data were produced on an Illumina HiSeq 2500. Quantitative 5'-RACE with molecular barcodes was used to prepare TCR beta libraries. The original pipeline was this. To identify disease-linked TCR variants, a new computational method was used, one built on a probabilistic model of VDJ rearrangement. TCRdb cleaned the public reads at Q25 with fastp, built clones with MiXCR and kept in-frame beta chains. Records with the same CDR3 protein are collapsed into one entry carrying the most frequent genes and DNA. The authors' filters were not applied to this entry. Counted in this sample were hundreds of thousands of distinct CDR3 sequences; approximately 12% of them appeared once. The top ten clones comprise approximately 0.46% of the sample.

The chain joins TRBV18 to TRBJ2-1; the D gene is unclear. The sequenced sample consisted of blood, either unsorted or a sorted T cell fraction (not recorded which). The receptor was isolated from a male donor with ankylosing spondylitis. CDR3 protein: CASSPGSLKWRQFF. The bases are TGTGCCAGCTCACCGGGTAGTCTGAAGTGGCGGCAGTTCTTC.